What follows are 14 T cell receptor beta chains derived from one specimen sequenced in a study of blood T cell repertoires in COVID-19. TCRdb's copy holds only in-frame clones and misses some; the assay was immunoSEQ multiplex PCR. The table records approximately 670,000 clones, 75% to 90% of them present only once. Sequencing was done on a sample of peripheral blood. Receptors originate from a woman between 18 and 29 years old with acute or convalescent COVID-19.

The rearrangement links TRBV6-1 to TRBJ2-7; TRBD2 might be the D (6 bases). From germline, CDR1 is MNHNS and CDR2 SASEGT. This CDR3 has 14 residues. V was pared by 0 bases and J by 7 bases, with 13 bases between. CDR3 nucleotide sequence: TGTGCCAGCAGTGAAGCGCAGGAGGGCGCAGAGCAGTACTTC. Protein: CASSEAQEGAEQYF.

J is TRBJ1-1 and V is TRBV12-3 or TRBV12-4; D perhaps matches TRBD1 (5 bases). The CDR3 covers 13 residues. Trimming took 5 bases from V and 6 from J, leaving 13 bases between them. CDR3 DNA: TGTGCCAGCAGTCCGTCAGGGAGGGCTGAAGCTTTCTTT. Its protein is CASSPSGRAEAFF.

The chain has TRBV5-1 and TRBJ1-5, with TRBD1 matching 7 bases. CDR1 and CDR2 (germline): SGHRS, YFSETQ. The V segment lost 0 bases and the J segment 6 bases; nucleotides outside the gene matches: 12. The CDR3 consists of 17 residues. The CDR3 nucleotides read TGCGCCAGCAGCTTGGGCGGATTCGACAGGGATCGTCAGCCCCAGCATTTT. The encoded protein is CASSLGGFDRDRQPQHF. The variable domain in full, with the rest retrieved from reference TRBV5-1 and TRBJ1-5, is KAGVTQTPRYLIKTRGQQVTLSCSPISGHRSVSWYQQTPGQGLQFLFEYFSETQRNKGNFPGRFSGRQFSNSRSEMNVSTLELGDSALYLCASSLGGFDRDRQPQHFGDGTRLSIL.

This chain uses TRBV7-2 with TRBJ2-1; TRBD2 agrees at 10 bases. Germline V gives CDR1 SGHTA, CDR2 FQGNSA. The CDR3 loop spans 15 amino acids. Trimming removed 1 base from V and 9 bases from J; junction bases left unmatched: 6. CDR3 nucleotides: TGTGCCAGCAGCTTAGAGCTAGCGGGGGTGGTTGAGCAGTTCTTC. Its protein product is CASSLELAGVVEQFF.

This sequence joins TRBV7-8 and TRBJ1-1; D unresolved. This CDR3 comprises 14 residues. V was cut by 1 base and J by 3 bases, with 9 bases left in between. The V gene's germline CDR1 is SGHVS and CDR2 FQNEAQ. CDR3 nucleotide sequence: TGTGCCAGCAGCTTAGATTATCCGGACACTGAAGCTTTCTTT. This gives the protein CASSLDYPDTEAFF.

The chain uses TRBV15 and TRBJ1-1; the D is unclear. Per the germline V gene, CDR1 is LNHNV and CDR2 is YYDKDF (reference sequence). Trimming took off 8 bases at V and 2 bases at J, with 15 bases between the two ends. The CDR3 consists of 14 residues. The CDR3 DNA follows: TGTGCCACCGGGGAACGGCGGACTAACACTGAAGCTTTCTTT. Its protein product is CATGERRTNTEAFF.

The rearrangement links TRBV9 to TRBJ1-1; D call uncertain. Germline CDR1 reads SGDLS; CDR2 reads YYNGEE. Deletions cut 7 bases from V and 1 base from J, with 8 bases between. The CDR3 runs to 12 residues. DNA of the CDR3: TGTGCCAGCTCCCGACAGAACACTGAAGCTTTCTTT. It specifies CASSRQNTEAFF.

The count of this clone is one. CDR3 sequence reads: CASSYLTSGGPDTQYF. CDR3 bases: TGTGCCAGCAGTTACTTGACTAGCGGGGGCCCAGATACGCAGTATTTT. This chain connects TRBV6-5 to TRBJ2-3, with 12 bases aligning to TRBD2. Trimming at V came to 1 base and at J to 4 bases, leaving 3 bases not matched to a gene. CDR1 is MNHEY and CDR2 is SVGAGI in the germline V gene. The CDR3 is made up of 16 amino acids.

The chain couples TRBV5-1 to TRBJ2-1; 7 bases fit TRBD1. The junction had 14 bases not matched to a gene; V was cut back by 4 bases and J by 13 bases. The length of the CDR3 is 14 residues. CDR1 and CDR2 (germline): SGHRS, YFSETQ. The CDR3 loop reads CASSDVAGDSPQFF. The CDR3 DNA reads as TGCGCCAGCAGCGATGTAGCCGGGGACAGCCCACAGTTCTTC.

This clone was detected a few times. CDR3 sequence: CASSVDRDRQPQHF. The CDR3 bases are TGTGCCAGCAGCGTAGACAGGGACCGGCAGCCCCAGCATTTT. The chain joins TRBV9 to TRBJ1-5; a weak D match, TRBD1 (6 bases). Per the germline V gene, CDR1 is SGDLS and CDR2 is YYNGEE. The V end was cut by 0 bases, the J end by 7 bases, with 11 bases between. This CDR3 comprises 14 residues.

V is TRBV6-6 and J is TRBJ1-2; 7 nucleotides agree with TRBD1. This CDR3 contains 15 residues. Germline CDR1 and CDR2: MNHNY and SVGAGI (reference sequence). Germline trimming cut 4 bases from V and 5 bases from J; bases unmatched to any gene: 10. CDR3 nucleotides: TGTGCCAGCAGTTCCTGGACAGGAGGGGGATATGGCTACACCTTC. Its protein is CASSSWTGGGYGYTF.

The chain joins TRBV5-6 to TRBJ1-1; D uncertain. The CDR3 is 14 residues long. Germline V CDR1 and CDR2: SGHDT, YYEEEE. V was trimmed by 3 bases and J by 3 bases, leaving 12 bases between them. This CDR3 is CASSYLPRDTEAFF. The CDR3 DNA reads TGTGCCAGCAGCTACCTCCCGAGGGACACTGAAGCTTTCTTT.

This sequence joins TRBV28 and TRBJ2-7, with 10 bases fitting TRBD1. From germline, CDR1 is MDHEN and CDR2 SYDVKM. CDR3 length: 14 amino acids. The V and J ends lost 5 bases and 6 bases, in that order; junction bases with no gene match: 7. The CDR3: CASSPGTGVFEQYF. DNA for the CDR3: TGTGCCAGCAGTCCCGGGACAGGGGTGTTCGAGCAGTACTTC.

The rearrangement uses TRBV7-2 and TRBJ1-6; no definite D call. With 1 base removed from V and 0 bases from J, the gap between germline ends came to 13 bases. The CDR3 runs 18 residues. Germline-derived CDR1 and CDR2 are SGHTA and FQGNSA. The CDR3 DNA sequence: TGTGCCAGCAGCTTAGGTATACGGGGTAGCTCCTATAATTCACCCCTCCACTTT. It translates to CASSLGIRGSSYNSPLHF.